This T cell receptor (beta chain) was found in a study of T cell changes during pregnancy in multiple sclerosis. Method: immunoSEQ multiplex PCR; TCRdb's copy keeps in-frame clones and lacks some. This table holds 38,000 or so clones, 85% to 95% found once. The CDR3 covers 15 residues. Germline CDR1 is SEHNR and CDR2 is FQNEAQ (reference sequence). V was clipped by 4 bases and J by 1 base, with 13 bases between them. Here the sequenced sample was CD4+ T cells from peripheral blood mononuclear cells, taken in the second trimester of pregnancy. J is TRBJ2-5 and V is TRBV7-9, with D possibly being TRBD1 (6 bases). The sequence was obtained from a female donor with multiple sclerosis, enrolled in a pregnancy study. Written as DNA, the CDR3 is TGTGCCAGCAGCTCTTATGCCAGGGGCCAAGAGACCCAGTACTTC. Translation gives CASSSYARGQETQYF.